The 27 T cell receptor beta chains in this list originate from one sample, sequenced in a study of immune characterization of retroperitoneal liposarcoma. Each CDR3 protein gets one entry after TCRdb re-called the PCR reads with MiXCR. Among around 13,000 distinct CDR3 sequences, roughly 50% were seen once, and the ten largest hold about 12%. The source material was tumor tissue. The receptors come from a female donor with retroperitoneal liposarcoma.

This clonotype occurred many times. The chain couples TRBV6-1 to TRBJ2-7; D gene ambiguous. CDR3 length: 13 residues. V was trimmed by 4 bases and J by 3 bases, leaving 10 bases between them. The germline gives CDR1 MNHNS, CDR2 SASEGT. The chain's CDR3 is CASSVSSGYEQYF. The CDR3 bases are TGTGCCAGCAGTGTCTCTTCAGGCTACGAGCAGTACTTC.

This clonotype was observed a handful of times. The chain uses TRBV12-3 or TRBV12-4 and TRBJ2-3; 7 bases align to TRBD2. The J call may be wrong; the DNA end is better matched by TRBJ2-4. The CDR3 has 14 amino acids. The CDR3 here is CASSWGGSRNIQYF. The CDR3 DNA reads as TGTGCCAGCAGTTGGGGGGGGTCAAGGAACATTCAGTACTTC.

The CDR3 sequence is CASSTPPGLTDTQYF. The CDR3 coding sequence is TGTGCCAGCAGCACCCCCCCGGGTCTCACAGATACGCAGTATTTT. This chain connects TRBV7-2 to TRBJ2-3; no definite D call. V was shortened by 5 bases and J by 2 bases, with 14 bases between the two germline ends. From germline, CDR1 is SGHTA and CDR2 FQGNSA. This CDR3 region has 15 residues.

V gene TRBV6-1 combines with J gene TRBJ1-2; 9 positions match TRBD1. TRBJ2-1 matches the DNA end more closely, so the J call is doubtful. CDR3 length: 15 residues. Germline CDR1 reads MNHNS; CDR2 reads SASEGT. CDR3 DNA sequence: TGTGCCAGCAGTAAAAACAGGGGGCTAGTAAATGAGCAGTTCTTC. Translated: CASSKNRGLVNEQFF.

The chain recombines TRBV27 with TRBJ2-3; 10 nucleotides line up with TRBD1. The CDR3 runs 15 residues. The V gene end was trimmed by 6 bases and the J gene end by 3 bases; junction bases not matched to a gene: 6. CDR1 MNHEY and CDR2 SMNVEV come from the germline V gene (reference sequence). As DNA, the CDR3 is TGTGCCAGCAGAAGGACAGGGGGATTAACAGATACGCAGTATTTT. Its protein is CASRRTGGLTDTQYF.

Sample share makes this clonotype medium-sized (0.01 to 0.1%). The chain links TRBV7-2 to TRBJ2-1; TRBD2 matches at 8 bases. From germline, CDR1 is SGHTA and CDR2 FQGNSA. CDR3 length: 12 residues. The V and J ends lost 7 bases and 13 bases, in that order; junction bases with no gene match: 9. The CDR3 DNA reads TGTGCCAGCAACCCCCCGGGGGGGACCCAGTTCTTC. This gives the protein CASNPPGGTQFF. The full variable domain, completed using reference TRBV7-2 and TRBJ2-1, is GAGVSQSPSNKVTEKGKDVELRCDPISGHTALYWYRQSLGQGLEFLIYFQGNSAPDKSGLPSDRFSAERTGGSVSTLTIQRTQQEDSAVYLCASNPPGGTQFFGPGTRLTVL.

By its share, this clonotype is medium-sized. The CDR3 nucleotides read TGTGCCAGCAGTGGAGTCGGGGTGCGTACTGAAGCTTTCTTT. Translating it yields CASSGVGVRTEAFF. The gene calls are TRBV6-1 and TRBJ1-1, with D hard to call. CDR1 and CDR2 from the germline V gene are MNHNS and SASEGT. The CDR3 loop spans 14 amino acids. V shed 4 bases and J shed 5 bases, with 14 bases lying between them.

The chain employs TRBV6-6 and TRBJ2-3; TRBD2 aligns across 7 bases. The CDR3 sequence is 15 residues long. With V trimmed by 7 bases and J by 1 base, 8 bases remained unmatched. Germline CDR1 and CDR2: MNHNY and SVGAGI (reference sequence). The chain's CDR3 is CASIMGGGGTDTQYF. The CDR3 DNA follows: TGTGCCAGCATCATGGGGGGGGGGGGCACAGATACGCAGTATTTT.

Comment on this clonotype: Mismatch with germline at one junction end may stem from a read error. The chain uses TRBV27 and TRBJ2-7; weak D call: TRBD2 (5 bases). The germline CDR1 and CDR2 sequences are MNHEY and SMNVEV (reference sequence). CDR3 length equals 13 residues. For the CDR3, the DNA is TGTACCAGCAGTTTTAGCGTATCCTACGAGCAGTACTTC. Translation gives CTSSFSVSYEQYF.

The rearrangement joins TRBV6-5 to TRBJ2-5; D unresolved. The CDR3 runs to 10 residues. Looked up from germline, CDR1 is MNHEY and CDR2 is SVGAGI. The CDR3 DNA sequence: TGTGTTGTGGGAACGGAGACCCAGTACTTC. Protein sequence: CVVGTETQYF.

In this sample, this clonotype turned up a few times. V usage is TRBV6-5 and J usage is TRBJ2-5; 8 nucleotides line up with TRBD2. The J call is doubtful: the DNA matches TRBJ2-1 better. Germline CDR1 and CDR2: MNHEY and SVGAGI. The CDR3 extends over 15 amino acids. The CDR3 reads CASSALAGPQETQFF. As DNA, the CDR3 is TGTGCCAGCAGTGCCCTAGCGGGTCCTCAAGAGACCCAGTTCTTC.

The V and J genes are TRBV6-1 and TRBJ2-1, with a weak D call TRBD2 (5 bases). The J call is in doubt because the DNA end fits TRBJ2-7 better. Germline CDR1 MNHNS, CDR2 SASEGT. The CDR3 runs 11 residues. The CDR3 DNA reads as TGTGCCAGCAGAGACTACAATGAGCAGTACTTC. Translated, it gives CASRDYNEQYF.

By share, this clonotype ranks as medium-sized. In DNA form, the CDR3 reads TGTGCCAGCAGTTACGGGCCACTGAGGTTCTTC. This sequence encodes CASSYGPLRFF. The chain carries TRBV6-2 or TRBV6-3 and TRBJ2-1; D not resolved. CDR3 size: 11 residues. Trimming cost V 2 bases and J 15 bases, with 11 bases left between them. Germline assignment: CDR1 MNHEY and CDR2 SVGEGT.

This clonotype occurred a few times. V gene TRBV6-1 combines with J gene TRBJ2-1; 8 bases fit TRBD2. The V gene's germline CDR1 is MNHNS and CDR2 SASEGT. The CDR3 is 15 amino acids. Losses at the gene ends were 5 bases for V and 0 bases for J; bases not matched to a gene: 3. CDR3: CASSKSGSSYNEQFF. The DNA for the CDR3 is TGTGCCAGCAGTAAGAGCGGGAGCTCCTACAATGAGCAGTTCTTC.

This chain uses TRBV6-5 with TRBJ2-5, with D perhaps TRBD1 (5 bases). With the DNA end fitting TRBJ2-7 better, the J assignment may be wrong. CDR1 and CDR2 (germline): MNHEY, SVGAGI. The CDR3 is made up of 13 amino acids. CDR3 sequence (DNA): TGTGCCAGCGGAAATTCGGACACCTACGAGCAGTACTTC. It is translated as CASGNSDTYEQYF.

The chain carries TRBV6-1 and TRBJ2-5; either TRBD1 or TRBD2 may fit D (5 bases each). The closer fit of TRBJ2-7 to the DNA end suggests the J call may be wrong. The CDR3 is made up of 15 amino acids. In germline, CDR1 is MNHNS, CDR2 SASEGT. The CDR3 DNA is TGTGCCAGCAGTCCTACCGGGACCGAATCCTACGAGCAGTACTTC. Protein sequence: CASSPTGTESYEQYF.

The rearrangement uses TRBV7-2 and TRBJ2-4; D not certain. The tail of the sequence fits TRBJ2-7 better, so the J call may be wrong. This CDR3 is 15 amino acids long. From germline, CDR1 is SGHTA and CDR2 FQGNSA. The CDR3 reads CASSLEPASSYEQYF. The CDR3 DNA reads TGTGCCAGCAGCTTAGAGCCAGCCTCATCCTACGAGCAGTACTTC.

By sample fraction, this clonotype is medium-sized (0.01 to 0.1%). V is TRBV6-1 and J is TRBJ2-1; TRBD1 aligns across 10 bases. The CDR3 is 16 residues long. Germline V gives CDR1 MNHNS, CDR2 SASEGT. The V gene end was trimmed by 0 bases and the J gene end by 13 bases; junction bases not matched to a gene: 12. The CDR3 sequence is CASSEAQTGGQETQFF. As DNA, the CDR3 is TGTGCCAGCAGTGAAGCCCAGACAGGGGGCCAAGAGACCCAGTTCTTC.

This rearrangement joins TRBV6-6 to TRBJ2-5, with D perhaps being TRBD1 or TRBD2 (6 bases each). The CDR3 length is 13 residues. Germline assignment: CDR1 MNHNY and CDR2 SVGAGI (reference sequence). With 5 bases removed from V and 4 bases from J, the gap between germline ends came to 11 bases. The CDR3 nucleotides read TGTGCCAGCAGTGCCAGGGGAGGAGAGACCCAGTACTTC. It encodes CASSARGGETQYF.

This clonotype was observed a few times. The chain joins TRBV6-5 to TRBJ2-5; tentatively, D is TRBD1 (6 bases). V lost 0 bases, J lost 3 bases, and 14 bases lay in between. The CDR3 runs 16 residues. The germline gives CDR1 MNHEY, CDR2 SVGAGI. CDR3 bases: TGTGCCAGCAGTTACTCGGGGTCCTCAGGGGAAGAGACCCAGTACTTC. Amino acids: CASSYSGSSGEETQYF.

V and J are TRBV10-2 and TRBJ1-2; TRBD1 agrees at 11 bases. V lost 6 bases, J lost 5 bases, and 2 bases stayed unmatched. The CDR3 loop spans 13 amino acids. The germline gives CDR1 WSHSY, CDR2 SAAADI. The DNA of the CDR3 is TGCGCCAGCAGGAGGGACAGGGGGTATGGCTACACCTTC. The encoded protein is CASRRDRGYGYTF.

The CDR3 coding sequence is TGTGCCAGCAGTTTAACAGGCGAGGGAGGGTACTTC. Protein product: CASSLTGEGGYF. The V gene is TRBV12-3 or TRBV12-4, the J gene TRBJ2-4; D perhaps matches TRBD2 (6 bases). There are 12 residues in the CDR3. V lost 2 bases to trimming and J lost 15 bases, with 14 bases between them.

For the CDR3, the DNA is TGTGCCAGCAGTACTAGCGGGAGGGACACCGGGGAGCTGTTTTTT. Its protein product is CASSTSGRDTGELFF. The V and J genes are TRBV6-6 and TRBJ2-2, with TRBD2 matching over 13 bases. Germline CDR1 is MNHNY and CDR2 is SVGAGI (reference sequence). This CDR3 spans 15 amino acids. The J segment lost 3 bases and the V segment lost 5 bases, leaving 0 bases of the junction unmatched.

The J gene is TRBJ2-1, the V gene TRBV12-3 or TRBV12-4; tentative D call: TRBD2 (6 bases). The DNA end lines up better with TRBJ2-4; the J call may be wrong. This CDR3 contains 18 residues. This CDR3 reads CASSLNPTLGGSKNIQYF. Here the CDR3 DNA reads TGTGCCAGCAGTTTAAACCCCACTCTGGGGGGTTCCAAAAACATTCAGTACTTC.

By frequency in the sample, this clonotype is medium-sized. The V call is TRBV12-3 or TRBV12-4, the J call TRBJ2-1; 9 positions match TRBD2. Gene TRBJ2-7 matches the end of the DNA better, so the J call may be wrong. The CDR3 runs to 17 residues. The CDR3 loop is CASSLSGWTSVYNEQYF. CDR3 sequence (DNA): TGTGCCAGCAGCCTTAGTGGCTGGACTAGCGTATACAATGAGCAGTACTTC.

A remark on this clonotype: The conserved closing phenylalanine or tryptophan is absent in this CDR3, likely reflecting a read error. No DNA is shown, since the ends of the CDR3 on it are uncertain; the CDR3 is the one TCRdb lists. V and J are TRBV6-1 and TRBJ2-1; the table's D call of TRBD1 was not tested on the DNA. CDR1 is MNHNS, CDR2 SASEGT, per germline. The CDR3 is 14 amino acids in total, end residues counted. Here the CDR3 reads CSSSRDPDQETQLL.

The rearrangement links TRBV10-2 to TRBJ2-1, with a tentative D call TRBD2 (6 bases). Judging by the DNA end, TRBJ2-7 fits better; the J call may be wrong. The CDR3 totals 13 residues. Germline CDR1 is WSHSY and CDR2 is SAAADI. The CDR3 loop is CASTPSELEEQYF. The CDR3 region has the DNA TGCGCCAGCACCCCTAGCGAATTAGAGGAGCAGTACTTC.